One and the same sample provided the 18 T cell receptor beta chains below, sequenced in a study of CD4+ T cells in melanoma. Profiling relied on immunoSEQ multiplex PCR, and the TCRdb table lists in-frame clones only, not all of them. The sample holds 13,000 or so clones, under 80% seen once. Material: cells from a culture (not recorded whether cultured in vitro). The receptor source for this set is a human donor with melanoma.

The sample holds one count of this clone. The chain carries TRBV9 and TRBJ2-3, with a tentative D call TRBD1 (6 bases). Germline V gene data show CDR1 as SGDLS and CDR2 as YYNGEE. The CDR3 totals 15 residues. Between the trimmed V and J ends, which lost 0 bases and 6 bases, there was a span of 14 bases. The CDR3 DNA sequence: TGTGCCAGCAGCGTAGTGGGGGCCGGTAGGGATACGCAGTATTTT. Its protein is CASSVVGAGRDTQYF.

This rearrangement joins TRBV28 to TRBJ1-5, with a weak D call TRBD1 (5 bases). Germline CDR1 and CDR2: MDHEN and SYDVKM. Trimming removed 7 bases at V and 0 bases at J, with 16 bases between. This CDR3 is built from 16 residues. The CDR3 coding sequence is TGTGCCAGCAATATGGGGCGCCGGTATAGCAATCAGCCCCAGCATTTT. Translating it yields CASNMGRRYSNQPQHF.

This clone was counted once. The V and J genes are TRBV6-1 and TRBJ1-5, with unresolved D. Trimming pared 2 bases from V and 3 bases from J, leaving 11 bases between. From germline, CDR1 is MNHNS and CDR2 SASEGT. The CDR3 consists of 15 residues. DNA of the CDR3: TGTGCCAGCAGTGAAAGAAACCTCAACAATCAGCCCCAGCATTTT. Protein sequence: CASSERNLNNQPQHF.

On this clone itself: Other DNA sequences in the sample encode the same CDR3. CDR3 region: CASSLGDRAGGYTF. The CDR3 DNA reads TGCGCCAGCAGCTTGGGGGACAGGGCGGGTGGCTACACCTTC. The rearrangement uses TRBV5-1 and TRBJ1-2, with 9 positions matching TRBD1. V was pared by 0 bases and J by 7 bases, with 4 bases of the junction left unmatched. The CDR3 loop spans 14 amino acids. CDR1 SGHRS and CDR2 YFSETQ come from the germline V gene.

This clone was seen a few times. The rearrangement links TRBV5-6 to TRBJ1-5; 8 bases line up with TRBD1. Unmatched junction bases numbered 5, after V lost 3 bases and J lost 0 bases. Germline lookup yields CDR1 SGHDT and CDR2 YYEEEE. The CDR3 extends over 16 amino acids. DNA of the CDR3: TGTGCCAGCAGCTATTACAGGGGGAGTAGCAATCAGCCCCAGCATTTT. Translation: CASSYYRGSSNQPQHF.

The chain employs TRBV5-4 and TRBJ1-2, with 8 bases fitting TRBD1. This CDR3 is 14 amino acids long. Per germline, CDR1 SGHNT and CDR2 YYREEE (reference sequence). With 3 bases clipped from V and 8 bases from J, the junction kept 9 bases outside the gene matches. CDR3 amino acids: CASSSTTGARGYTF. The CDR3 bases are TGTGCCAGCAGCTCCACGACAGGGGCCCGCGGCTACACCTTC.

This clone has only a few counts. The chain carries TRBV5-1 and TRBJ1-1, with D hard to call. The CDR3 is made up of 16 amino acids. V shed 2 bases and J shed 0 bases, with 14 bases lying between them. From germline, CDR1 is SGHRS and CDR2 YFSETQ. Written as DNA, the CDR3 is TGCGCCAGCAGCTTTGGGAGCCCCGAAATGAACACTGAAGCTTTCTTT. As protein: CASSFGSPEMNTEAFF.

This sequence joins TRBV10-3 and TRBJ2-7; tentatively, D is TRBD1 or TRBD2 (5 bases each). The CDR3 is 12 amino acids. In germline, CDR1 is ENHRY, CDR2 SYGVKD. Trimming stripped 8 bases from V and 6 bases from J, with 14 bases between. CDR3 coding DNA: TGTGCCATCCTCGGGGATGGGGGCGAGCAGTACTTC. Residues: CAILGDGGEQYF.

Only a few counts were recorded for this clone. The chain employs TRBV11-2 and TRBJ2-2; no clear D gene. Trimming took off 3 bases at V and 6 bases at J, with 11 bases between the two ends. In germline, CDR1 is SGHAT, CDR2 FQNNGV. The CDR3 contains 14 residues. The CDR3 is CASSLADRAGELFF. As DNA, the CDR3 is TGTGCCAGCAGCTTGGCGGATAGGGCCGGGGAGCTGTTTTTT.

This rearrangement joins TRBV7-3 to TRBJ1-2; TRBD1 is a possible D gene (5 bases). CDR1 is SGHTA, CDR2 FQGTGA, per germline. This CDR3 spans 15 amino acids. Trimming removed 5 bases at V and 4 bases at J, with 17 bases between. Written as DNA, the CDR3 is TGTGCCAGCAGCCTAGGGGCGGGCCTCAGCTATGGCTACACCTTC. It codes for CASSLGAGLSYGYTF.

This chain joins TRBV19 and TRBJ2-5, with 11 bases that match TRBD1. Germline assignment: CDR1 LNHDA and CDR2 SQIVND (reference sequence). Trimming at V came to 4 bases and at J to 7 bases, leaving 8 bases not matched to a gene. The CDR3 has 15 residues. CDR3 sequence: CASSTIGGTGGTQYF. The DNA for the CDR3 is TGTGCCAGTAGTACAATAGGTGGGACAGGGGGGACCCAGTACTTC.

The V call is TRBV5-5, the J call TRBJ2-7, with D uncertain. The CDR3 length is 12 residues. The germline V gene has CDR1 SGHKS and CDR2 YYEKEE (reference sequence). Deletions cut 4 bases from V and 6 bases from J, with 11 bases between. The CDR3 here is CASSPSFGEQYF. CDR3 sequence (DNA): TGTGCCAGCAGCCCAAGTTTTGGCGAGCAGTACTTC.

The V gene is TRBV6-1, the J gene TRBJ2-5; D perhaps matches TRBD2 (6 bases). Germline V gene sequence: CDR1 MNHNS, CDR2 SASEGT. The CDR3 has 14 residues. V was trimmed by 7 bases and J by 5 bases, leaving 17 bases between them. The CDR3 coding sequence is TGTGCCAGCAAGGCTAGCGCAAGGGCCGAGACCCAGTACTTC. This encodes CASKASARAETQYF.

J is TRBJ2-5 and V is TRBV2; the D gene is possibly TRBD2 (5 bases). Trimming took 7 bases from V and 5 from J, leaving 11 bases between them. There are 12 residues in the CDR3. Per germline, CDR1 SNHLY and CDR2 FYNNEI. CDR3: CASMTLAETQYF. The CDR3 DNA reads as TGTGCCAGCATGACCCTAGCTGAGACCCAGTACTTC.

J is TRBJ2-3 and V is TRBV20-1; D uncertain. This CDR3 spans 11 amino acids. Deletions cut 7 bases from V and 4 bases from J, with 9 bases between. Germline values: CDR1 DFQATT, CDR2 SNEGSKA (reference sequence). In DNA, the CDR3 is TGCAGTGTCAATAGAGCAGATACGCAGTATTTT. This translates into CSVNRADTQYF.

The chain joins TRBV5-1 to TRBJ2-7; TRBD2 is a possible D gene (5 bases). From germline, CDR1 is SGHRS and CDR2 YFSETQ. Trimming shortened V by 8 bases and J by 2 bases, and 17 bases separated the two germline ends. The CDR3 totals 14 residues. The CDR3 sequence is CASKAVSGPYEQYF. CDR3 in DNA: TGCGCCAGTAAAGCGGTGTCAGGCCCCTACGAGCAGTACTTC.

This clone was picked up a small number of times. CDR3 amino acids: CASSLIKMDTEAFF. The CDR3 DNA reads TGTGCCAGCTCGCTAATCAAGATGGACACTGAAGCTTTCTTT. This chain uses TRBV2 with TRBJ1-1; D gene unclear. CDR3 size: 14 residues. The germline CDR1 and CDR2 sequences are SNHLY and FYNNEI. Between the trimmed V and J ends, which lost 8 bases and 3 bases, there was a span of 16 bases.

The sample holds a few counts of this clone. The CDR3 region has the DNA TGTGCCAGCAGCTTAGGAGCAGGAGCCAAAAACATTCAGTACTTC. This translates into CASSLGAGAKNIQYF. V gene TRBV7-9 combines with J gene TRBJ2-4; D not certain. The CDR3 extends over 15 amino acids. Germline V lookup: CDR1 SEHNR, CDR2 FQNEAQ (reference sequence). Trimming shortened V by 1 base and J by 0 bases, and 7 bases separated the two germline ends.